Reported below is one T cell receptor beta chain. Antigen specificity is unknown. With 8 bases removed from V and 3 bases from J, the gap between germline ends came to 19 bases. The CDR3 has 15 residues. Germline V gene data show CDR1 as MDHEN and CDR2 as SYDVKM. Data came from immunoSEQ multiplex PCR; TCRdb stores just in-frame clones and leaves some out. The table records some 77,000 clones, 80% to 90% of them present only once. The data are from a study of OX40 agonist ivuxolimab in advanced cancers. As for the study in general: Patients enrolled in dose escalation were diagnosed with hepatocellular carcinoma, melanoma, renal cell or head and neck cancer. Of the patients, three showed partial responses, one with hepatocellular carcinoma and two with cutaneous melanoma. Points from the study as a whole: In the 0.1 to 3.0 mg/kg range, CD4+ and CD8+ blood T cells had expanded clonally by week 6. Partial responders at 0.1-3.0 mg/kg showed near-lowest clonal expansion.

The specimen comprised CD4+ or CD8+ T cells sorted from blood, sampled in a trial of the OX40 agonist ivuxolimab. The TCR was taken from an adult with an advanced solid tumor such as melanoma, head and neck, liver or kidney cancer. The rearrangement uses TRBV28 and TRBJ1-2; no definite D call. CDR3 loop: CASAIGRVPYYGYTF. CDR3 coding DNA: TGTGCCAGCGCTATCGGCCGGGTACCGTACTATGGCTACACCTTC.